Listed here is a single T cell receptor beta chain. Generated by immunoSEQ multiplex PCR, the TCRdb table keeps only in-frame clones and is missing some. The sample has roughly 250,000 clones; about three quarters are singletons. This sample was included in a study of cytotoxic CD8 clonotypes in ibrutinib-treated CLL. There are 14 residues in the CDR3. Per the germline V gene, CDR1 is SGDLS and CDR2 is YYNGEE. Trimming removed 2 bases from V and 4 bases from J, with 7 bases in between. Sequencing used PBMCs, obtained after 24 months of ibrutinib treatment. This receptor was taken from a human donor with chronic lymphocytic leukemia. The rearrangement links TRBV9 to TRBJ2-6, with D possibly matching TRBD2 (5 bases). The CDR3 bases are TGTGCCAGCAGCGTGGTAGCGGGGGCCAACGTCCTGACTTTC. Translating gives CASSVVAGANVLTF.